This TCR beta chain emerged from a study of blood T cell repertoires in COVID-19. Study summary: Sample material is recorded as cDNA or gDNA derived from T cells, B-cell-depleted T cells, or PBMCs.

The study drew participants aged about 18 to 95 years from some 25 US areas. Recovered status in Cohort 3 required two negative PCRs, clearance, or symptom resolution. The germline V gene encodes CDR1 MGHRA and CDR2 YSYEKL. Germline trimming cut 0 bases from V and 2 bases from J; bases unmatched to any gene: 3. This CDR3 is built from 16 residues. TCRdb's copy holds only in-frame clones and misses some; the assay was immunoSEQ multiplex PCR. This table holds approximately 130,000 clones, over 80% found once. This receptor was taken from a man under 40 who had recovered from COVID-19. The chain carries TRBV4-1 and TRBJ2-1, with 8 bases fitting TRBD2. The sequencing sample was made of PBMCs or T cells enriched from blood (not recorded which). CDR3 in amino acids: CASSQDLLAAYNEQFF. In DNA, the CDR3 is TGCGCCAGCAGCCAAGATTTACTAGCGGCCTACAATGAGCAGTTCTTC.